Listed below are T cell receptor beta chains from one sample, sequenced in a study of OX40 agonist ivuxolimab in advanced cancers. Generated by immunoSEQ multiplex PCR, the TCRdb table keeps only in-frame clones and is missing some. Of about 90,000 clones listed, 75% to 90% are singletons. Specimen: CD4+ or CD8+ T cells sorted from blood, collected in a trial of the OX40 agonist ivuxolimab. The receptors shown here come from an adult with an advanced solid tumor such as melanoma, head and neck, liver or kidney cancer. CDR3s include the opening cysteine and the closing phenylalanine or tryptophan. A D gene is named only where the DNA matches it firmly. Clone size is not always given. Where it is, it says once, few, many or a class for expanded clones.

j_call d_call cdr3_length v_call clone_size cdr3_aa cdr3_nt
TRBJ2-7 TRBD2 14 TRBV27 NA CASSLKVAGYEQYF TGTGCCAGCAGTTTAAAGGTAGCGGGGTACGAGCAGTACTTC
TRBJ1-1 NA 14 TRBV5-1 NA CASSLQYLDTEAFF TGCGCCAGCAGCTTACAATACTTGGACACTGAAGCTTTCTTT
TRBJ1-1 TRBD1 14 TRBV27 NA CASGRQGLNTEAFF TGTGCCAGCGGAAGACAGGGATTGAACACTGAAGCTTTCTTT
TRBJ1-2 TRBD1 16 TRBV2 NA CASSVAGGLQGSGYTF TGTGCCAGCAGTGTGGCAGGGGGCCTCCAAGGTAGTGGCTACACCTTC
TRBJ2-5 NA 13 TRBV5-6 NA CASYTNGGETQYF TGTGCCAGCTATACCAATGGGGGAGAGACCCAGTACTTC
TRBJ2-2 TRBD1 17 TRBV18 NA CASSPSFATGGTGELFF TGTGCCAGCTCACCCTCTTTCGCTACAGGGGGCACCGGGGAGCTGTTTTTT
TRBJ1-1 NA 14 TRBV27 NA CASSSFVGVPEAFF TGTGCCAGCAGTTCCTTTGTGGGAGTACCTGAAGCTTTCTTT
TRBJ1-1 NA 13 TRBV6-1 NA CASSSGSGTEAFF TGTGCCAGCAGTTCAGGGTCGGGCACTGAAGCTTTCTTT
TRBJ2-7 TRBD2 15 TRBV19 NA CASRTLAGGPNEQYF TGTGCCAGTAGAACACTAGCGGGAGGGCCGAACGAGCAGTACTTC
TRBJ1-2 TRBD1 14 TRBV19 NA CASSIEGQHYGYTF TGTGCCAGTAGTATAGAGGGACAGCACTATGGCTACACCTTC
TRBJ2-7 TRBD1 11 TRBV11-1 NA CASSLATGLYF TGTGCCAGCAGCTTAGCGACAGGGCTGTACTTC
TRBJ2-7 TRBD1 17 TRBV11-2 NA CASSLDLGTGISYEQYF TGTGCCAGCAGCTTAGATCTGGGGACAGGGATATCCTACGAGCAGTACTTC
TRBJ2-6 NA 16 TRBV21-1 NA CASGKGSSSGANVLTF TGTGCCAGCGGCAAGGGAAGTTCCTCTGGGGCCAACGTCCTGACTTTC
TRBJ2-1 NA 13 TRBV2 NA CASSEEDGSEQFF TGTGCCAGCAGTGAAGAAGATGGGAGCGAGCAGTTCTTC
TRBJ1-1 TRBD1 15 TRBV4-1 NA CASSHPGQGRTEAFF TGCGCCAGCAGCCACCCGGGACAGGGAAGAACTGAAGCTTTCTTT
TRBJ2-7 TRBD1 13 TRBV25-1 NA CASRGQASYEQYF TGTGCCAGCAGAGGACAGGCCTCCTACGAGCAGTACTTC
TRBJ1-1 NA 15 TRBV5-1 NA CASSFRGAPNTEAFF TGCGCCAGCAGCTTTCGGGGGGCTCCGAACACTGAAGCTTTCTTT
TRBJ2-5 TRBD2 17 TRBV7-9 NA CASSRSGRGLSLETQYF TGTGCCAGCAGCCGAAGCGGGAGGGGATTGTCCCTAGAGACCCAGTACTTC
TRBJ2-3 NA 14 TRBV28 NA CASSFEAPKDTQYF TGTGCCAGCAGTTTTGAGGCACCCAAAGATACGCAGTATTTT
TRBJ2-5 TRBD2 15 TRBV28 NA CASSSWREVGETQYF TGTGCCAGCAGTTCCTGGCGGGAGGTGGGGGAGACCCAGTACTTC
TRBJ1-1 TRBD1 13 TRBV6-5 NA CASRAQGGTEAFF TGTGCCAGCAGGGCACAGGGGGGCACTGAAGCTTTCTTT
TRBJ2-1 TRBD1 15 TRBV27 NA CASSLQGGEYSEQFF TGTGCCAGCAGTCTACAGGGGGGTGAGTATAGTGAGCAGTTCTTC
TRBJ1-2 NA 18 TRBV27 NA CASSAGTSSPSSADGYTF TGTGCCAGCAGTGCAGGAACGTCGAGCCCTTCCTCTGCGGATGGCTACACCTTC
TRBJ1-1 NA 10 TRBV30 few CACRKTEAFF TGTGCCTGCAGGAAGACTGAAGCTTTCTTT
TRBJ2-1 TRBD2 12 TRBV6-5 NA CASREGRDEQFF TGTGCCAGCAGGGAGGGGAGGGATGAGCAGTTCTTC
TRBJ2-7 TRBD1 16 TRBV7-9 NA CASSPPGQGAGYEQYF TGTGCCAGCAGCCCACCCGGACAGGGGGCGGGTTACGAGCAGTACTTC
TRBJ2-7 NA 12 TRBV27 NA CASSLSGREQYF TGTGCCAGCAGTTTATCGGGGCGCGAGCAGTACTTC
TRBJ2-7 TRBD2 16 TRBV11-2 NA CASSLGLAGGGYEQYF TGTGCCAGCAGCTTAGGTCTAGCGGGAGGTGGCTACGAGCAGTACTTC
TRBJ2-5 NA 15 TRBV19 NA CASSPPGPLGETQYF TGTGCCAGTAGTCCCCCGGGACCCCTGGGAGAGACCCAGTACTTC
TRBJ2-2 NA 16 TRBV5-4 NA CASSLGGRSNTGELFF TGTGCCAGCAGCTTGGGGGGGAGATCGAACACCGGGGAGCTGTTTTTT
TRBJ2-3 TRBD2 15 TRBV9 NA CASSPEAGGTDTQYF TGTGCCAGCAGCCCCGAAGCGGGAGGCACAGATACGCAGTATTTT
TRBJ2-4 TRBD1 17 TRBV5-1 NA CASSSTGGSLAKNIQYF TGCGCCAGCAGCTCGACAGGGGGATCACTAGCCAAAAACATTCAGTACTTC
TRBJ1-1 NA 14 TRBV15 once CATSREGAGTEAFF TGTGCCACCAGCAGAGAGGGGGCTGGCACTGAAGCTTTCTTT
TRBJ1-2 NA 11 TRBV4-2 once CASSFGYGYTF TGTGCCAGCAGCTTTGGATATGGCTACACCTTC
TRBJ2-5 NA 13 TRBV7-9 NA CASSMDRQETQYF TGTGCCAGCAGCATGGACAGACAAGAGACCCAGTACTTC
TRBJ1-4 NA 15 TRBV2 NA CASRVGTATNEKLFF TGTGCCAGCAGAGTCGGGACGGCAACTAATGAAAAACTGTTTTTT
TRBJ2-2 NA 17 TRBV4-2 NA CASSQDLSPKGTGELFF TGTGCCAGCAGCCAAGATCTATCACCCAAAGGGACCGGGGAGCTGTTTTTT
TRBJ1-2 NA 17 TRBV11-1 NA CASSPSAGGGVWEGYTF TGTGCCAGCAGCCCGTCCGCAGGAGGGGGTGTTTGGGAAGGCTACACCTTC
TRBJ1-3 NA 14 TRBV28 few CASSLSTVPNTIYF TGTGCCAGCAGTTTGTCGACGGTACCAAACACCATATATTTT
TRBJ1-1 NA 12 TRBV5-1 NA CASSPGNTEAFF TGCGCCAGCAGCCCAGGGAACACTGAAGCTTTCTTT
TRBJ2-3 TRBD2 19 TRBV4-2 few CASSQVAGGRAYSTDTQYF TGTGCCAGCAGCCAAGTCGCTGGCGGGAGGGCCTATAGCACAGATACGCAGTATTTT
TRBJ1-1 TRBD1 16 TRBV18 NA CASSPGTGGLNTEAFF TGTGCCAGCTCACCCGGGACAGGGGGGTTGAACACTGAAGCTTTCTTT
TRBJ2-2 TRBD2 14 TRBV27 NA CASAWREDTGELFF TGTGCCAGTGCGTGGCGGGAGGACACCGGGGAGCTGTTTTTT
TRBJ2-7 TRBD2 13 TRBV27 NA CASKFSGSYEQYF TGTGCCAGCAAATTTAGCGGGAGCTACGAGCAGTACTTC
TRBJ1-1 TRBD1 12 TRBV5-1 NA CASSMTGNEAFF TGCGCCAGCAGCATGACAGGGAATGAAGCTTTCTTT
TRBJ2-7 NA 14 TRBV7-9 NA CASSLFGGRHEQYF TGTGCCAGCAGCTTATTTGGAGGGAGGCACGAGCAGTACTTC
TRBJ2-2 NA 14 TRBV19 NA CASSIDRNTGELFF TGTGCCAGTAGTATAGATCGGAACACCGGGGAGCTGTTTTTT
TRBJ2-1 TRBD2 15 TRBV4-1 NA CASGNSGRGYNEQFF TGCGCCAGCGGTAATAGCGGGAGGGGTTACAATGAGCAGTTCTTC
TRBJ2-7 TRBD1 14 TRBV5-4 NA CASSFGRGTYEQYF TGTGCCAGCAGCTTCGGCAGGGGGACCTACGAGCAGTACTTC
TRBJ1-1 TRBD1 14 TRBV6-4 NA CASSVSGGATEAFF TGTGCCAGCAGTGTCTCAGGGGGAGCCACTGAAGCTTTCTTT
TRBJ2-7 TRBD2 15 TRBV6-1 few CASRGGGAGAYEQYF TGTGCCAGCCGGGGGGGAGGGGCGGGCGCCTACGAGCAGTACTTC